This entry features one T cell receptor beta chain sequence. The antigen is undetermined. The record originates from a study of a mutant IDH1 vaccine in newly diagnosed glioma. The wider study: Patients were given eight vaccinations, scheduled in weeks 1, 3, 5, 7, 11, 15, 19 and 23. Study results and limitations: The vaccine induced immune responses, and these occurred in around 93% of patients.

Time point specified: week 11, during vaccination. In the vaccine, a single dose held 300 ug of the mutant IDH1 20-mer peptide, along with topical imiquimod. Those who donated had recent WHO grade 3 or 4 IDH1-mutant, ATRX-lost astrocytomas. Generated by immunoSEQ multiplex PCR, the TCRdb table keeps only in-frame clones and is missing some. The sample lists roughly 120,000 clones; roughly 90% were seen once. The CDR3 has 13 residues. Germline values: CDR1 SNHLY, CDR2 FYNNEI. The junction had 9 bases not matched to a gene; V was cut back by 8 bases and J by 6 bases. The chain is built from TRBV2 and TRBJ2-7, with 8 bases lining up with TRBD1. The TCR sequence derives from a woman aged 45 to 65 with glioma. The sample here was PBMCs, taken from a glioma patient whose treatment included an IDH1 peptide vaccine. This CDR3 reads CASLYRGAPEQYF. In nucleotides, the CDR3 is TGTGCCAGCTTATACAGGGGGGCCCCCGAGCAGTACTTC.